This is a list of T cell receptor beta chains from one sample in a study of shared clonotypes between healthy human individuals. Repertoires were generated with immunoSEQ multiplex PCR, while TCRdb's copy carries only in-frame clones and drops some. The sample includes 1.4 million to 1.5 million clones, around 97% seen only once; the top ten take approximately 1.1%. Sample: naive CD4+ T cells sorted from blood. The origin of the receptors is a man aged 30-40 years in good health. Each CDR3 is given with its conserved first and last residue. D genes are given only for firm matches. Clone sizes are given selectively: once, few, many, or a class where the clone is expanded.

- TRBJ2-1 TRBD2 TRBV6-1 CASKLAGPNEQFF TGTGCCAGTAAACTAGCGGGACCCAATGAGCAGTTCTTC
- TRBJ2-1 - TRBV4-2 CASSQLVGDPGAEQFF TGTGCCAGCAGCCAACTCGTCGGGGATCCTGGGGCTGAGCAGTTCTTC
- TRBJ2-1 TRBD1 TRBV15 CATSRIVGTGGTYEQFF TGTGCCACCAGCAGAATAGTAGGGACAGGGGGTACATATGAGCAGTTCTTC
- TRBJ2-1 - TRBV25-1 CASSELMSGLGSDEQFF TGTGCCAGCAGTGAATTAATGAGCGGGCTGGGTTCCGATGAGCAGTTCTTC
- TRBJ2-7 - TRBV29-1 CSVVGGPYEQYF TGCAGCGTTGTCGGTGGTCCCTACGAGCAGTACTTC
once TRBJ1-3 - TRBV5-8 CASSLASVSGNTIYF TGTGCCAGCAGCTTGGCTTCCGTCTCTGGAAACACCATATATTTT
- TRBJ2-1 - TRBV10-3 CAISELGGQYNEQFF TGTGCCATCAGTGAGTTGGGGGGACAGTACAATGAGCAGTTCTTC
- TRBJ1-5 - TRBV2 CASKGTGSSNQPQHF TGTGCCAGCAAAGGGACTGGGAGTAGCAATCAGCCCCAGCATTTT
- TRBJ1-4 - TRBV4-3 CASSLVPREKLFF TGCGCCAGCAGCCTGGTTCCGCGGGAAAAACTGTTTTTT
- TRBJ2-3 - TRBV7-8 CASSAGLDFSTDTQYF TGTGCCAGCAGCGCCGGACTGGACTTTAGCACAGATACGCAGTATTTT
- TRBJ2-1 - TRBV7-9 CASSTTYNEQFF TGTGCCAGCAGTACGACGTACAATGAGCAGTTCTTC
- TRBJ2-7 - TRBV27 CASSLSSAARYEQYF TGTGCCAGCAGTTTATCATCGGCAGCCCGGTACGAGCAGTACTTC
- TRBJ2-1 TRBD2 TRBV5-4 CASSWGGSSYNEQFF TGTGCCAGCAGCTGGGGCGGGAGCTCCTACAATGAGCAGTTCTTC
- TRBJ1-5 - TRBV5-4 CASSSGGGDRNQPQHF TGTGCCAGCAGCTCGGGAGGGGGGGATCGCAATCAGCCCCAGCATTTT
few TRBJ2-7 - TRBV10-2 CASSSGAGYEQYF TGCGCCAGCAGTTCGGGAGCGGGCTACGAGCAGTACTTC